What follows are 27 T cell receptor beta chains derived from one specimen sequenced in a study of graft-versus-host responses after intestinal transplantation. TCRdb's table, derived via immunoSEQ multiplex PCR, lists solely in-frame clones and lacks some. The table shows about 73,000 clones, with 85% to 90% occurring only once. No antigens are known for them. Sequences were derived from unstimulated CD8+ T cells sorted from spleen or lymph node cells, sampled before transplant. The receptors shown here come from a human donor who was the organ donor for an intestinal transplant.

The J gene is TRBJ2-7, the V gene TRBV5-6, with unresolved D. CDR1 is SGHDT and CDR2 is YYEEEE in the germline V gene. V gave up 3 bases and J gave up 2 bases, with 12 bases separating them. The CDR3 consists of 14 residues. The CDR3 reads CASSSGVGAYEQYV. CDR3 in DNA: TGTGCCAGCAGCTCGGGTGTGGGTGCCTACGAGCAGTACGTC.

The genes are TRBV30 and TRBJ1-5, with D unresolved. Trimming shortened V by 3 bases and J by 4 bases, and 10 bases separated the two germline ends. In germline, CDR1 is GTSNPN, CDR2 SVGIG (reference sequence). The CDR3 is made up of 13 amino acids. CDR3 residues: CAWRHGDNQPQHF. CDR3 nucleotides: TGTGCCTGGAGGCATGGAGATAATCAGCCCCAGCATTTT.

The CDR3 loop is CASSRDRGTEAFF. DNA of the CDR3: TGTGCCAGCAGCCGAGACAGGGGTACTGAAGCTTTCTTT. The chain joins TRBV11-3 to TRBJ1-1, with TRBD1 matching over 8 bases. Trimming removed 5 bases from V and 5 bases from J; junction bases left unmatched: 4. The germline V gene encodes CDR1 SGHNT and CDR2 YENEEA. This CDR3 has 13 residues.

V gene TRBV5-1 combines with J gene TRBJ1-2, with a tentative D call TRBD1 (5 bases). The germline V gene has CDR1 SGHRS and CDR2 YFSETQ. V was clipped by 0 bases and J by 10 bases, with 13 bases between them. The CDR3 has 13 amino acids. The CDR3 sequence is CASSLVTFRDYTF. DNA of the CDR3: TGCGCCAGCAGCTTGGTTACTTTCAGGGACTACACCTTC.

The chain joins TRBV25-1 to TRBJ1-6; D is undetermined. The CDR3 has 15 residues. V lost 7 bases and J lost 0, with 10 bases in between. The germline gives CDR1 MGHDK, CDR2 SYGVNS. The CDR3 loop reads CASMTASSYNSPLHF. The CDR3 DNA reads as TGTGCCAGCATGACGGCTAGCTCCTATAATTCACCCCTCCACTTT.

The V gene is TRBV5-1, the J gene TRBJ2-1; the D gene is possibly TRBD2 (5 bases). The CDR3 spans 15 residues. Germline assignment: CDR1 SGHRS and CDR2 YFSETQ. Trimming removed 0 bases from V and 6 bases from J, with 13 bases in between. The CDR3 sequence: CASSLAGIGFNEQFF. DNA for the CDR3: TGCGCCAGCAGCTTGGCGGGGATCGGTTTCAATGAGCAGTTCTTC.

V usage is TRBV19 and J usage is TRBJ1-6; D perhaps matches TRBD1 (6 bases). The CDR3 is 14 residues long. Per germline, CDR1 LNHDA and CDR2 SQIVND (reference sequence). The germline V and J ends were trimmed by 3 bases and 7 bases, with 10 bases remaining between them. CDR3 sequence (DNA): TGTGCCAGTAGTATCTGGACAGTCAATTCACCCCTCCACTTT. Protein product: CASSIWTVNSPLHF.

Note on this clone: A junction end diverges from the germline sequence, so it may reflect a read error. CDR3 sequence (DNA): TGTGCTAGCAGCGCGGACAGGAGCCAAGAGACCCAGTACTTC. Protein sequence: CASSADRSQETQYF. The rearrangement joins TRBV7-7 to TRBJ2-5, with 7 bases lining up with TRBD1. This CDR3 region has 14 residues. Germline CDR1 reads SSHAT; CDR2 reads FNYEAQ (reference sequence).

The CDR3 region is CASRPSGFSYNEQFF. The CDR3 region has the DNA TGTGCCAGCAGACCAAGCGGGTTCTCCTACAATGAGCAGTTCTTC. The rearrangement uses TRBV6-4 and TRBJ2-1; weak D call: TRBD2 (6 bases). The CDR3 sequence is 15 residues long. V was cut by 6 bases and J by 0 bases, with 12 bases left in between. From germline, CDR1 is MRHNA and CDR2 SNTAGT.

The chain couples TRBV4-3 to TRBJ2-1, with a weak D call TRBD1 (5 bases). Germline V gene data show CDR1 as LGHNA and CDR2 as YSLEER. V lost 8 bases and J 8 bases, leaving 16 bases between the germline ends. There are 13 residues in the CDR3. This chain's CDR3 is CASGAGIYHEQFF. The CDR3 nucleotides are TGCGCCAGCGGGGCAGGGATTTATCATGAGCAGTTCTTC.

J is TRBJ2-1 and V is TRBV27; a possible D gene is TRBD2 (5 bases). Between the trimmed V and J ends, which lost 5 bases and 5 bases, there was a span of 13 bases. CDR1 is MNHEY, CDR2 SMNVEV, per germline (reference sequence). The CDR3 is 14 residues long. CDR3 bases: TGTGCCAGCAGTGGGGTAGCGCTGGACAATGAGCAGTTCTTC. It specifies CASSGVALDNEQFF.

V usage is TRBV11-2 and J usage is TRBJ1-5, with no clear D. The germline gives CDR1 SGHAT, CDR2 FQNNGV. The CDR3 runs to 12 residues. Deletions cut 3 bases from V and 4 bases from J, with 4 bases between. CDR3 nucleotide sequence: TGTGCCAGCAGCTTTCCAAATCAGCCCCAGCATTTT. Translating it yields CASSFPNQPQHF.

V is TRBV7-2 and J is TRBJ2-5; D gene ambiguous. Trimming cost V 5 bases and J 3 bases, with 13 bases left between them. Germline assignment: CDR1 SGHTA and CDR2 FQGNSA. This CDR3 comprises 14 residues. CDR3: CASSPETAKETQYF. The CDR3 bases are TGTGCCAGCAGCCCCGAGACTGCAAAAGAGACCCAGTACTTC.

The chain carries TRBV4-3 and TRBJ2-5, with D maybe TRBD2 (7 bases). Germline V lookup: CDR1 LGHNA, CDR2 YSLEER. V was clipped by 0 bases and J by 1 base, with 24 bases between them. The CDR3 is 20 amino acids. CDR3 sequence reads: CASSQDFPRGGARTQETQYF. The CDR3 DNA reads TGCGCCAGCAGCCAAGACTTCCCAAGGGGGGGGGCCCGTACCCAAGAGACCCAGTACTTC.

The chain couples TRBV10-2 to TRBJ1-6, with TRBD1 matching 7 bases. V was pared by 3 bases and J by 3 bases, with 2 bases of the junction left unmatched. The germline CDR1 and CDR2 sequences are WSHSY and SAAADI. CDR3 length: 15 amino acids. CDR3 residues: CASSERDSYNSPLHF. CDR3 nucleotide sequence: TGCGCCAGCAGTGAAAGGGACAGCTATAATTCACCCCTCCACTTT.

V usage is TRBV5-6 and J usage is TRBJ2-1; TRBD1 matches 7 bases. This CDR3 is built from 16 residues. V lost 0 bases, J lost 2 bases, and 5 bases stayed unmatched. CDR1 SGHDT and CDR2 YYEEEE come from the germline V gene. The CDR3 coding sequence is TGTGCCAGCAGCTTGGTGTTTAGGGGGCCCTACAATGAGCAGTTCTTC. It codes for CASSLVFRGPYNEQFF.

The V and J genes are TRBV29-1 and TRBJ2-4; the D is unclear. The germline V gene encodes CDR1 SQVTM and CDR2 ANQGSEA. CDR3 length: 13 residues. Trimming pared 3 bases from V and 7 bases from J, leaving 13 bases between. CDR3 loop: CSVETETTNIQYF. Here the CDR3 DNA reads TGCAGCGTTGAGACCGAGACAACTAACATTCAGTACTTC.

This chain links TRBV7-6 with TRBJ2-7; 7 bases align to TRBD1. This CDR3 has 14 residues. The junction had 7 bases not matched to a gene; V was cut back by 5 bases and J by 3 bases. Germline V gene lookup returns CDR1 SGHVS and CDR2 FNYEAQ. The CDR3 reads CASSLGTEGYEQYV. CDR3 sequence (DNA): TGTGCCAGCAGCCTAGGGACAGAAGGCTACGAGCAGTACGTC.

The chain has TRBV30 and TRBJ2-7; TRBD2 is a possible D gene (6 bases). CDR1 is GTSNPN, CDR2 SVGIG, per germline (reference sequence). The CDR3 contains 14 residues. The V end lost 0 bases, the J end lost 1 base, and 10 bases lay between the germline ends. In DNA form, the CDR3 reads TGTGCCTGGAGTGTAGGTGCGGGGTCCTACGAGCAGTACGTC. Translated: CAWSVGAGSYEQYV.

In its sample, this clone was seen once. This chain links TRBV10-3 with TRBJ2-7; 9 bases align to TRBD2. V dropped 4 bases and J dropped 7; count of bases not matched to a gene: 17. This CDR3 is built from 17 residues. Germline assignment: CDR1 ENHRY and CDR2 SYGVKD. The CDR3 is CAISAPLRTSEEVEQYV. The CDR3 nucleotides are TGTGCCATCAGTGCCCCTCTGCGGACTAGCGAGGAGGTAGAGCAGTACGTC.

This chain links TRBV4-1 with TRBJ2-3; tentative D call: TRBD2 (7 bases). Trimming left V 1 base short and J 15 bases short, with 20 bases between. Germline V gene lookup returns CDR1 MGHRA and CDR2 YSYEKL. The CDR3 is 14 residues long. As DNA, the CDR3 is TGCGCCAGCAGCCAAGTCCCCGAGGGGGGGCGCGAATATTTT. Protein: CASSQVPEGGREYF.

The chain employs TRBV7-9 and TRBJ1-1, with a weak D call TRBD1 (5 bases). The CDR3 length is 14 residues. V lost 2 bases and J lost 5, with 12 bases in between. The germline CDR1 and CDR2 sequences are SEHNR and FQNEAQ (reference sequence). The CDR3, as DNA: TGTGCCAGCAGCTTAAGGGGAGGGGTAACTGAAGCTTTCTTT. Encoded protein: CASSLRGGVTEAFF. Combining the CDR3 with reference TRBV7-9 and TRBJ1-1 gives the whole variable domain DTGVSQNPRHKITKRGQNVTFRCDPISEHNRLYWYRQTLGQGPEFLTYFQNEAQLEKSRLLSDRFSAERPKGSFSTLEIQRTEQGDSAMYLCASSLRGGVTEAFFGQGTRLTVV.

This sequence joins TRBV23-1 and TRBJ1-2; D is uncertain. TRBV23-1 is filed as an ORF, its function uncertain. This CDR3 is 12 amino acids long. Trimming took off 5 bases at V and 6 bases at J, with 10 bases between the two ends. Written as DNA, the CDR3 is TGCGCCAGCAGTGGACGGAGGGATGGCTACACCTTC. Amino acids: CASSGRRDGYTF.

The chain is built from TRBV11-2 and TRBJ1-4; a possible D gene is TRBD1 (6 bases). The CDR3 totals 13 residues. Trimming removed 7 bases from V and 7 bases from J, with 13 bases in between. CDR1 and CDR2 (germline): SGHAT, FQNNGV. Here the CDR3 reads CASTGGTSEKLFF. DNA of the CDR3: TGTGCCAGCACGGGGGGGACATCTGAAAAACTGTTTTTT.

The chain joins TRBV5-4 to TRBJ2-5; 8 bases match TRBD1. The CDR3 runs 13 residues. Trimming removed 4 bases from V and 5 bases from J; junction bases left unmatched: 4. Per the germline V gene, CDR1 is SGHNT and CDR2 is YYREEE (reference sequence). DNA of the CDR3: TGTGCCAGCAGCCATGACAGGGGCGAGACCCAGTACTTC. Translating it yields CASSHDRGETQYF.

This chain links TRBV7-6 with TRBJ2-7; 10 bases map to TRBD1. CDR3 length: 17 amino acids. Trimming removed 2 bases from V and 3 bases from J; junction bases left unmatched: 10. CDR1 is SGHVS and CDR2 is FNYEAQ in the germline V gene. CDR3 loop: CASSLNSGTGDYYEQYV. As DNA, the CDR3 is TGTGCCAGCAGCTTAAACTCCGGGACAGGGGACTACTACGAGCAGTACGTC.

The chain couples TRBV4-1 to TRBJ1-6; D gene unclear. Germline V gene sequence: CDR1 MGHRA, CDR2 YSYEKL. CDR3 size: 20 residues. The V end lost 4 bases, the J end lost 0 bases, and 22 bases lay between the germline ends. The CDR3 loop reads CASSPRRGLRKSSYNSPLHF. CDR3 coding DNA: TGCGCCAGCAGCCCCCGGCGCGGTCTACGGAAGAGCTCCTATAATTCACCCCTCCACTTT.